This TCR beta chain was sequenced during a study of T cell changes during pregnancy in multiple sclerosis. V was trimmed by 4 bases and J by 5 bases, leaving 12 bases between them. There are 12 residues in the CDR3. From germline, CDR1 is GTSNPN and CDR2 SVGIG (reference sequence). Produced via immunoSEQ multiplex PCR; TCRdb's table is partial and in-frame only. In the table there are about 38,000 clones, about 91% of which are singletons. The sequence derives from a female donor with multiple sclerosis, enrolled in a pregnancy study. The J gene is TRBJ2-7, the V gene TRBV30; TRBD1 might be the D (7 bases). The sequenced sample was CD8+ T cells from peripheral blood mononuclear cells, obtained after pregnancy. The CDR3: CAWTGGGDEQYF. For the CDR3, the DNA is TGTGCCTGGACCGGAGGGGGCGACGAGCAGTACTTC.